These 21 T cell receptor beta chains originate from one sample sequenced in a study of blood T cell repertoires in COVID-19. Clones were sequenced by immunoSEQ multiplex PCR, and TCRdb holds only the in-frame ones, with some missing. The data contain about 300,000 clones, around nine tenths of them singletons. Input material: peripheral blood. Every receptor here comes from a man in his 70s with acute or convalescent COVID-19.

This CDR3 reads CASSPYQGMEEKLFF. The CDR3 bases are TGTGCCAGCAGTCCATATCAGGGGATGGAGGAAAAACTGTTTTTT. V gene TRBV6-2 or TRBV6-3 combines with J gene TRBJ1-4; D may be TRBD1 (6 bases). The germline V gene encodes CDR1 MNHEY and CDR2 SVGEGT. V was shortened by 5 bases and J by 8 bases, with 18 bases between the two germline ends. The CDR3 loop spans 15 amino acids.

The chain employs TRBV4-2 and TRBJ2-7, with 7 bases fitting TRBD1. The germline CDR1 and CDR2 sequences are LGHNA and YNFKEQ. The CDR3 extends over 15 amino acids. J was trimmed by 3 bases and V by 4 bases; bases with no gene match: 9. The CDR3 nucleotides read TGTGCCAGCAGCCGGCGCCGGGACAGTAACTACGAGCAGTACTTC. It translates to CASSRRRDSNYEQYF.

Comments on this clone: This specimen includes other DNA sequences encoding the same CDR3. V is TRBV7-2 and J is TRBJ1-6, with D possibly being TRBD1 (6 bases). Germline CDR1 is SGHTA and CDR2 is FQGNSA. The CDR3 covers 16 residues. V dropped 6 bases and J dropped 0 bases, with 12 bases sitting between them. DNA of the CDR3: TGTGCCAGCAGTCCGACAGGCAGCTCCTATAATTCACCCCTCCACTTT. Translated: CASSPTGSSYNSPLHF.

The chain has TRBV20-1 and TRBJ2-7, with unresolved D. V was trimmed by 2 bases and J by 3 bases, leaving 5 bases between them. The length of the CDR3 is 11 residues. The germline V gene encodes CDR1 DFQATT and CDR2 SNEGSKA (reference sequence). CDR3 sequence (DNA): TGCAGTGCTAGACCACACTACGAGCAGTACTTC. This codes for CSARPHYEQYF.

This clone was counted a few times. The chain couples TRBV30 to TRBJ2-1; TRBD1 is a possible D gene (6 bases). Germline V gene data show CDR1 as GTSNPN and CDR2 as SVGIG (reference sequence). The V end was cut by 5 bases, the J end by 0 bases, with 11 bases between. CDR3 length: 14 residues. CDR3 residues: CAWDQGFSYNEQFF. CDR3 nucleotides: TGTGCCTGGGACCAGGGGTTCTCCTACAATGAGCAGTTCTTC.

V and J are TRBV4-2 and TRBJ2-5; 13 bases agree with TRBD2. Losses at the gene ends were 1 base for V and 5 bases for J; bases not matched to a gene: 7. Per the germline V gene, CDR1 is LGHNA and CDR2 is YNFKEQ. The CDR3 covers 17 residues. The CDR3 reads CASSQGTSGGTSETQYF. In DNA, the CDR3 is TGTGCCAGCAGCCAAGGGACTAGCGGGGGCACTTCGGAGACCCAGTACTTC.

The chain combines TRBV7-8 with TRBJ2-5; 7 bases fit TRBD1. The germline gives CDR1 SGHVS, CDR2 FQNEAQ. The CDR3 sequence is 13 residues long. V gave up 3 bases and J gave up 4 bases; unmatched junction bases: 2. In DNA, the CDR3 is TGTGCCAGCAGCTTCAGGGACAGAGAGACCCAGTACTTC. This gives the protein CASSFRDRETQYF. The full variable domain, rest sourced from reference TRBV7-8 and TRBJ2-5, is GAGVSQSPRYKVAKRGQDVALRCDPISGHVSLFWYQQALGQGPEFLTYFQNEAQLDKSGLPSDRFFAERPEGSVSTLKIQRTQQEDSAVYLCASSFRDRETQYFGPGTRLLVL.

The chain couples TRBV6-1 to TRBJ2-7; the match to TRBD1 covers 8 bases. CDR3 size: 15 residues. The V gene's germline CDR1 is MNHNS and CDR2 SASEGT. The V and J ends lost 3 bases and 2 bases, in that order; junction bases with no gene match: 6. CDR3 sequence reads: CASSDPGQAAYEQYF. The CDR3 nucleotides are TGTGCCAGCAGTGACCCGGGACAGGCCGCCTACGAGCAGTACTTC.

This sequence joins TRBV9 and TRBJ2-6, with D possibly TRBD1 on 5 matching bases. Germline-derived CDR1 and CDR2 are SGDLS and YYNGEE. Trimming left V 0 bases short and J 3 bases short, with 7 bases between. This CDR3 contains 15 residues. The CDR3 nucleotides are TGTGCCAGCAGCGTAGAGGGGAATGGGGCCAACGTCCTGACTTTC. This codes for CASSVEGNGANVLTF. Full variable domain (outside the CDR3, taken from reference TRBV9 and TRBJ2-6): DSGVTQTPKHLITATGQRVTLRCSPRSGDLSVYWYQQSLDQGLQFLIQYYNGEERAKGNILERFSAQQFPDLHSELNLSSLELGDSALYFCASSVEGNGANVLTFGAGSRLTVL.

The DNA for the CDR3 is TGTGCCAGCAGCTTAGGGGCAGGAAATCAGCCCCAGCATTTT. As protein: CASSLGAGNQPQHF. The J gene is TRBJ1-5, the V gene TRBV7-8; D is uncertain. V was cut by 1 base and J by 4 bases, with 8 bases left in between. Germline V gene lookup returns CDR1 SGHVS and CDR2 FQNEAQ. This CDR3 comprises 14 residues.

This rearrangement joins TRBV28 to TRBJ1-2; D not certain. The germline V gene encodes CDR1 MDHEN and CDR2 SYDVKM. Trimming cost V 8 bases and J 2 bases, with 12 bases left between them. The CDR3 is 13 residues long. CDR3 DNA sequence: TGTGCCAGCGGTGAGGAGATAAACTATGGCTACACCTTC. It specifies CASGEEINYGYTF.

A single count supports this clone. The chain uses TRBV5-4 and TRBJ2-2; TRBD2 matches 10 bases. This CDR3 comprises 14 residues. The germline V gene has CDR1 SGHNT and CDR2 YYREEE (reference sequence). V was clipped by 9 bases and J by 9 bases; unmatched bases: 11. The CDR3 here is CAIKREGGRRELFF. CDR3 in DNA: TGTGCCATAAAGCGGGAGGGCGGCAGGAGGGAGCTGTTTTTT.

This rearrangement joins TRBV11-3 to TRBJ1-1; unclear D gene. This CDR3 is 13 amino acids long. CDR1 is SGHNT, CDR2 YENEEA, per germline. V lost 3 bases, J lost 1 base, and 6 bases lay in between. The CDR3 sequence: CASSFTRNTEAFF. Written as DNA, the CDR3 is TGTGCCAGCAGCTTCACTAGGAACACTGAAGCTTTCTTT.

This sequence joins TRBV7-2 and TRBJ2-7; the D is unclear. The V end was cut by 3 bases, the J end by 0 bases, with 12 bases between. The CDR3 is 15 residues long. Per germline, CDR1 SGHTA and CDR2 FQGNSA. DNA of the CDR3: TGTGCCAGCAGCTTTAAAAACGGTTTCTCCTACGAGCAGTACTTC. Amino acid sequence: CASSFKNGFSYEQYF.

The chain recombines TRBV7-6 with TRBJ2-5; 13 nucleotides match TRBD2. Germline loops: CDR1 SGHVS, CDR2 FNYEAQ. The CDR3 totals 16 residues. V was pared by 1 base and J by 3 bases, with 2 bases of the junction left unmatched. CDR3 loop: CASSLGTSGGEETQYF. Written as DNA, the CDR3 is TGTGCCAGCAGCTTAGGGACTAGCGGGGGTGAAGAGACCCAGTACTTC. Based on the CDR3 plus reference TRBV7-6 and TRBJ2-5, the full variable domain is GAGVSQSPRYKVTKRGQDVALRCDPISGHVSLYWYRQALGQGPEFLTYFNYEAQQDKSGLPNDRFSAERPEGSISTLTIQRTEQRDSAMYRCASSLGTSGGEETQYFGPGTRLLVL.

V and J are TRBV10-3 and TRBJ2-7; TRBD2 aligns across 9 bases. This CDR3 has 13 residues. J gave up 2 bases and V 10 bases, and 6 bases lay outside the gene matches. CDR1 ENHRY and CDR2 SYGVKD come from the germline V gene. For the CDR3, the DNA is TGTGCCACCCTAGCGGGACCTACCTACGAGCAGTACTTC. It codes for CATLAGPTYEQYF.

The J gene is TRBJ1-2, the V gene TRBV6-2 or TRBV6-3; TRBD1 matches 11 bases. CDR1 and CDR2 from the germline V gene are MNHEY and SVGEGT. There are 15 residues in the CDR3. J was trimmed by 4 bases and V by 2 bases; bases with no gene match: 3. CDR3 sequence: CASSYGQGASYGYTF. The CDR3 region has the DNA TGTGCCAGCAGTTACGGACAGGGGGCCAGCTATGGCTACACCTTC.

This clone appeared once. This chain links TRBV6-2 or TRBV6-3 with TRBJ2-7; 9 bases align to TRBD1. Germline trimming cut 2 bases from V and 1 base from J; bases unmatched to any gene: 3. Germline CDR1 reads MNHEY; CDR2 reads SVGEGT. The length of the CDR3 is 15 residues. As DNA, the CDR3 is TGTGCCAGCAGTTACCGGACAGGGGTATCCTACGAGCAGTACTTC. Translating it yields CASSYRTGVSYEQYF.

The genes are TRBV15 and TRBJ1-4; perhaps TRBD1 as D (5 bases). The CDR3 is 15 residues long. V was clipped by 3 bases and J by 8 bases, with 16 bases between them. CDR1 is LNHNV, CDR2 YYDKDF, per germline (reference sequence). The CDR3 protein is CATSRASGYNEKLFF. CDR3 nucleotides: TGTGCCACCAGCAGGGCCTCAGGGTATAACGAAAAACTGTTTTTT. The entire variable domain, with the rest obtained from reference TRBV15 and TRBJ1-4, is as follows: DAMVIQNPRYQVTQFGKPVTLSCSQTLNHNVMYWYQQKSSQAPKLLFHYYDKDFNNEADTPDNFQSRRPNTSFCFLDIRSPGLGDTAMYLCATSRASGYNEKLFFGSGTQLSVL.

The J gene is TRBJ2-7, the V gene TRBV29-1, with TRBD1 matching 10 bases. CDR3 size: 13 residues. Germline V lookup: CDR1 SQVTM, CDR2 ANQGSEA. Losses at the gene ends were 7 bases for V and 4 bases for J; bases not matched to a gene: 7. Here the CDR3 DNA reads TGCAGCGCCGGACAGGGGGATTGGTACGAGCAGTACTTC. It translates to CSAGQGDWYEQYF.

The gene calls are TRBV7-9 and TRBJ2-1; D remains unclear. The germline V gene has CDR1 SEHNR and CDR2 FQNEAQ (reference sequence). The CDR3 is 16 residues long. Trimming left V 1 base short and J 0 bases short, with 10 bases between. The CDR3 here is CASSLEGGSSYNEQFF. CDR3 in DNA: TGTGCCAGCAGCTTAGAAGGCGGCAGCTCCTACAATGAGCAGTTCTTC. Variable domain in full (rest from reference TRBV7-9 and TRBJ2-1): DTGVSQNPRHKITKRGQNVTFRCDPISEHNRLYWYRQTLGQGPEFLTYFQNEAQLEKSRLLSDRFSAERPKGSFSTLEIQRTEQGDSAMYLCASSLEGGSSYNEQFFGPGTRLTVL.